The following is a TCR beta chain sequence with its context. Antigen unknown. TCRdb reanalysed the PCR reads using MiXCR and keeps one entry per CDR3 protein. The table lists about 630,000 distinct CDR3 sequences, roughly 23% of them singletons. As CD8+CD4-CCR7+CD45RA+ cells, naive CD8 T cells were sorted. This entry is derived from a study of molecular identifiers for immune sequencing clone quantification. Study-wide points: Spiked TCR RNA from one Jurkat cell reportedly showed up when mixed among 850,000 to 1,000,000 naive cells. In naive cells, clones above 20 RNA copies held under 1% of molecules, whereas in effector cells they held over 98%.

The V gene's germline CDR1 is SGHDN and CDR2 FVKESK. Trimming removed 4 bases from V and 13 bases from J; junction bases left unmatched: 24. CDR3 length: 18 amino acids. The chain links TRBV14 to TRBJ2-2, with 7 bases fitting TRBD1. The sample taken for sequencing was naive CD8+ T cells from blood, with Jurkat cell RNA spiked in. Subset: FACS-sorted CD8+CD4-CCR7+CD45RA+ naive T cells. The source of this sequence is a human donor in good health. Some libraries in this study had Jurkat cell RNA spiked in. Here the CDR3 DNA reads TGTGCCAGCAGCCTGGAGACCGGGACAGTTATAGGGACCAGGGGGCTGTTTTTT. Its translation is CASSLETGTVIGTRGLFF.